The 9 T cell receptor beta chains reported below all come from one sample, sequenced in a study of T cells expressing NK-cell markers. Following a re-call of the 5' RACE reads, TCRdb has one entry per CDR3 protein and lacks DNA. The specimen's table records some 440,000 distinct CDR3 sequences. Sequencing was carried out using blood T cells: a sorted CD56 or NKG2C T cell subset, CD4+ or CD8+ T cells, or bulk PBMC T cells (not recorded which). Receptor source: a woman in her forties or fifties in good health.

The chain carries TRBV7-9 and TRBJ2-3; there is no DNA to check the TCRdb D call of TRBD2. Germline-derived CDR1 and CDR2 are SEHNR and FQNEAQ (reference sequence). CDR3 size: 21 residues. This CDR3 is CASSPAPLAGGPFQLTDTQYF.

This sequence joins TRBV20-1 and TRBJ2-5. The CDR3 extends over 17 amino acids. Per germline, CDR1 DFQATT and CDR2 SNEGSKA (reference sequence). CDR3 region: CSARDSREWSHLETQYF.

The chain has TRBV24-1 and TRBJ2-1; without DNA, the TCRdb call of TRBD2 cannot be checked. The CDR3 has 13 residues. The V gene's germline CDR1 is KGHDR and CDR2 SFDVKD. CDR3 region: CATSGRAYNEQFF.

CDR3 residues: CASSVSREGSYGYTF. The chain couples TRBV9 to TRBJ1-2. The germline gives CDR1 SGDLS, CDR2 YYNGEE. The CDR3 runs to 15 residues.

The genes are TRBV20-1 and TRBJ2-1; TCRdb gives TRBD2 as the D gene, but with no DNA this cannot be confirmed. The CDR3 has 17 residues. The germline V gene has CDR1 DFQATT and CDR2 SNEGSKA (reference sequence). This CDR3 is CSASRLAGLATYNEQFF.

The chain recombines TRBV18 with TRBJ2-1; checking the TCRdb D call of TRBD1 is not possible without DNA. There are 13 residues in the CDR3. CDR1 is KGHSH and CDR2 is LQKENI in the germline V gene. CDR3 sequence reads: CASSFDSYNEQFF.

The V and J genes are TRBV20-1 and TRBJ1-6; there is no DNA to check the TCRdb D call of TRBD1. Germline CDR1 is DFQATT and CDR2 is SNEGSKA (reference sequence). The CDR3 totals 15 residues. The CDR3 region is CSAGTGTGVNSPLHF.

The rearrangement uses TRBV6-6 and TRBJ2-5; TCRdb lists TRBD1, though no DNA is available to test this call. Per germline, CDR1 MNHNY and CDR2 SVGAGI (reference sequence). The CDR3 has 16 amino acids. The CDR3 sequence: CASRSGTGGPQETQYF.

This CDR3 is CASSPVHDNSPLHF. The rearrangement joins TRBV3-1 to TRBJ1-6. This CDR3 spans 14 amino acids. Germline V gene lookup returns CDR1 LGHDT and CDR2 YNNKEL (reference sequence).